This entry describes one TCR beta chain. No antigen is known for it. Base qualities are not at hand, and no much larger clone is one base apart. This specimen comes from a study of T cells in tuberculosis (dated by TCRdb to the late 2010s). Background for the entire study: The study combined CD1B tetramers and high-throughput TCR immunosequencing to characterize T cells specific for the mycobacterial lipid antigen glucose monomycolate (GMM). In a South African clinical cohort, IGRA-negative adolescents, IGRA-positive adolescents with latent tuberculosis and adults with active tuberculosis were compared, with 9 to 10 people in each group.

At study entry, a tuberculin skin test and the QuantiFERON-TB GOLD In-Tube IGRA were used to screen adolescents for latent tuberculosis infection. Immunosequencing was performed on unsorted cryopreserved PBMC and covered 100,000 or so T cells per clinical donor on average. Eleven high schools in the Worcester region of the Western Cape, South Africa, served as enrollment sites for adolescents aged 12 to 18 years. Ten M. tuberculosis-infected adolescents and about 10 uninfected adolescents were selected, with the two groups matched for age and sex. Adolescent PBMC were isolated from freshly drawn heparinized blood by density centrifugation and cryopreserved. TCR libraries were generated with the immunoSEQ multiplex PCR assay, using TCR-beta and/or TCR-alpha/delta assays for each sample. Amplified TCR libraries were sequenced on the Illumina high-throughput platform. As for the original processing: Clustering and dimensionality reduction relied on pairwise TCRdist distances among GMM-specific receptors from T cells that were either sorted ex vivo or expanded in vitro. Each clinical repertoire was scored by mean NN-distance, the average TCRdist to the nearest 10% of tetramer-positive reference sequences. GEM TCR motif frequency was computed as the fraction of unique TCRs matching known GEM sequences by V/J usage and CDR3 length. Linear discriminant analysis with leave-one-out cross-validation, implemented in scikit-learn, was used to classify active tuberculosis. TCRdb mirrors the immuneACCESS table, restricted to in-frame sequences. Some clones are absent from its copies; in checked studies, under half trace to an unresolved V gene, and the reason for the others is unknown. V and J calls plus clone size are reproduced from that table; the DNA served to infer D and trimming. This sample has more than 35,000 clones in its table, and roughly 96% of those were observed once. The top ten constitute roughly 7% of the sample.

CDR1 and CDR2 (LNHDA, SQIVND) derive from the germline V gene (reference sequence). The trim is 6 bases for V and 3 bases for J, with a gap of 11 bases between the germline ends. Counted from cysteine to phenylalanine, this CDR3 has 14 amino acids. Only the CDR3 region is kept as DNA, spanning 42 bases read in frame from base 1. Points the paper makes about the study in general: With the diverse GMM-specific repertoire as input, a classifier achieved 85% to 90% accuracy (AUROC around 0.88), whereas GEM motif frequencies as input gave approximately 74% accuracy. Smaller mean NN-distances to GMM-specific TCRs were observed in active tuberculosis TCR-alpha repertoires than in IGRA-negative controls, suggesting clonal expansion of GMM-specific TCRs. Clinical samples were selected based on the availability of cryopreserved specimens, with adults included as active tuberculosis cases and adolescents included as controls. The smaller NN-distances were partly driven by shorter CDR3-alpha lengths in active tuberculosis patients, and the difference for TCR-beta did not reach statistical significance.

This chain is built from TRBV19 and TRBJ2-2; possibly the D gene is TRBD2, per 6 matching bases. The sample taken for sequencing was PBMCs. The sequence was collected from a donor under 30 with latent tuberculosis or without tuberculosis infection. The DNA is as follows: TGTGCCAGTAGCTCGGGACTCTACACCGGGGAGCTGTTTTTT. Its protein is CASSSGLYTGELFF. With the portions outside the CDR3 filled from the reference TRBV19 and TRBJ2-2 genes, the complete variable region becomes DGGITQSPKYLFRKEGQNVTLSCEQNLNHDAMYWYRQDPGQGLRLIYYSQIVNDFQKGDIAEGYSVSREKKESFPLTVTSAQKNPTAFYLCASSSGLYTGELFFGEGSRLTVL.